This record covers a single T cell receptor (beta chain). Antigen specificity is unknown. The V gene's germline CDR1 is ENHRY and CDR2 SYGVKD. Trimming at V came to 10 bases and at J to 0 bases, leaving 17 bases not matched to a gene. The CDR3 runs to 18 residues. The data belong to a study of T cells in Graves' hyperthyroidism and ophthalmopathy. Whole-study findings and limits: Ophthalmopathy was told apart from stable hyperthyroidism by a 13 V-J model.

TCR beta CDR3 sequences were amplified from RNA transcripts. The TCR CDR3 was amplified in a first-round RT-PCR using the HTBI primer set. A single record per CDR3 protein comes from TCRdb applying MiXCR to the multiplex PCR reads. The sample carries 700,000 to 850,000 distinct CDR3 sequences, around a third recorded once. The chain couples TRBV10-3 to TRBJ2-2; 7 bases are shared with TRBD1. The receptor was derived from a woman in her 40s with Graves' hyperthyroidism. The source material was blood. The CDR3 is CATDGSGQQYANTGELFF. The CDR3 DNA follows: TGTGCCACCGATGGATCGGGACAGCAATACGCGAACACCGGGGAGCTGTTTTTT.